Below, one T cell receptor (beta chain) is given with its context. Sequencing was performed with immunoSEQ multiplex PCR; in TCRdb, only in-frame clones are kept and a portion is missing. The sample records fewer than 6,000 clones, roughly a quarter being singletons. This specimen belongs to a study of sequential checkpoint blockade in melanoma. V dropped 4 bases and J dropped 2; count of bases not matched to a gene: 8. The CDR3 loop spans 16 amino acids. Per germline, CDR1 SGHRS and CDR2 YFSETQ. As to treatment: randomized to nivolumab then ipilimumab (arm A) or the reverse (arm B). The chain links TRBV5-1 to TRBJ2-3, with 9 bases that match TRBD2. This sample comprised tumor tissue (inferred from file names), obtained from a patient given nivolumab and ipilimumab in sequence. This TCR was sampled from a human donor with melanoma. CDR3 sequence: CASSGTPSGATDTQYF. CDR3 nucleotides: TGCGCCAGCAGCGGTACGCCTAGCGGGGCCACAGATACGCAGTATTTT.